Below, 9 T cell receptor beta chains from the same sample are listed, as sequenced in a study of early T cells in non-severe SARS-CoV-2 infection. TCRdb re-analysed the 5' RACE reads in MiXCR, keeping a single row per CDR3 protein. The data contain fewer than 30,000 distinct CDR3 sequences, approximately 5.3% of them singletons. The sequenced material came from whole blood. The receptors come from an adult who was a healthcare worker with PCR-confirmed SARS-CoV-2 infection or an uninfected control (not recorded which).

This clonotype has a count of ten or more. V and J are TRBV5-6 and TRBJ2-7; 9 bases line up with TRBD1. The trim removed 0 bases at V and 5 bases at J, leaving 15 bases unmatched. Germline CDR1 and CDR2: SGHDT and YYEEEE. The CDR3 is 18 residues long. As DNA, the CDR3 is TGTGCCAGCAGCTTGGGAAGGTCACAGGGGGCAAAGTTGAACGAGCAGTACTTC. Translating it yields CASSLGRSQGAKLNEQYF.

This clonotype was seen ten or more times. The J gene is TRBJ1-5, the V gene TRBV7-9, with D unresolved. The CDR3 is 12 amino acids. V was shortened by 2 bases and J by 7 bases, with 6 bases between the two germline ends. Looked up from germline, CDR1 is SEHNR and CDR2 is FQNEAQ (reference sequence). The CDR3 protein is CASSLMAQPQHF. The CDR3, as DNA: TGTGCCAGCAGCTTAATGGCCCAGCCCCAGCATTTT. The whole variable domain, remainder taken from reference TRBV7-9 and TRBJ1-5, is DTGVSQNPRHKITKRGQNVTFRCDPISEHNRLYWYRQTLGQGPEFLTYFQNEAQLEKSRLLSDRFSAERPKGSFSTLEIQRTEQGDSAMYLCASSLMAQPQHFGDGTRLSIL.

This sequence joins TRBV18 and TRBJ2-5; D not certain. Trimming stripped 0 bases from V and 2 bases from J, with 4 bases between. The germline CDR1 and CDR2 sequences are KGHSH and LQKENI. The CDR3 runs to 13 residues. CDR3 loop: CASSPPGQETQYF. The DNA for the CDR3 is TGTGCCAGCTCACCACCGGGGCAAGAGACCCAGTACTTC.

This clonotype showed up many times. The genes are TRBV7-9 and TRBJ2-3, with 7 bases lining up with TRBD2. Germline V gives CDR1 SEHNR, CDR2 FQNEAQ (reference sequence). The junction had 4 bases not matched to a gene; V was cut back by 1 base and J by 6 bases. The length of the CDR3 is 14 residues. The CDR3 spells CASSLGLAKDTQYF. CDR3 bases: TGTGCCAGCAGCTTAGGACTAGCTAAGGATACGCAGTATTTT.

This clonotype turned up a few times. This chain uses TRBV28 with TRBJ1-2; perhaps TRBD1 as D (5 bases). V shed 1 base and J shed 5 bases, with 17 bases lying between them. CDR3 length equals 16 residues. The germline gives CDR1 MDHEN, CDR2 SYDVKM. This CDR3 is CASSLYEQVPEYGYTF. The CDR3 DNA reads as TGTGCCAGCAGTTTATATGAACAGGTCCCCGAGTATGGCTACACCTTC.

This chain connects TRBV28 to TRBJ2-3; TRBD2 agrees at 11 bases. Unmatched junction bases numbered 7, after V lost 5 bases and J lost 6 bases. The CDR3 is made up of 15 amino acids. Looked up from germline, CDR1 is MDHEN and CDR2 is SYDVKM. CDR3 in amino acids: CASSPSGGRVDTQYF. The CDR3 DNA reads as TGTGCCAGCAGTCCTAGCGGGGGGAGGGTGGATACGCAGTATTTT. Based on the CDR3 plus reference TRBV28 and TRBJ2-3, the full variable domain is DVKVTQSSRYLVKRTGEKVFLECVQDMDHENMFWYRQDPGLGLRLIYFSYDVKMKEKGDIPEGYSVSREKKERFSLILESASTNQTSMYLCASSPSGGRVDTQYFGPGTRLTVL.

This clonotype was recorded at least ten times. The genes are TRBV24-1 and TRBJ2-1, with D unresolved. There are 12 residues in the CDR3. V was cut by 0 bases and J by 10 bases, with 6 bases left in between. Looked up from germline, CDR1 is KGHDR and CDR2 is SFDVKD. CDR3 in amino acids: CATSDLRPEQFF. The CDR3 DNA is TGTGCCACCAGTGATTTGCGGCCCGAGCAGTTCTTC.

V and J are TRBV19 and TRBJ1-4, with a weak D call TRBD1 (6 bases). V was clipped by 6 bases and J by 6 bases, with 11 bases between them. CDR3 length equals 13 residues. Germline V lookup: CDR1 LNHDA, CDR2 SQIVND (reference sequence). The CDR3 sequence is CASSPRGHEKLFF. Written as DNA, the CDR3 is TGTGCCAGTAGCCCCAGGGGCCATGAAAAACTGTTTTTT.

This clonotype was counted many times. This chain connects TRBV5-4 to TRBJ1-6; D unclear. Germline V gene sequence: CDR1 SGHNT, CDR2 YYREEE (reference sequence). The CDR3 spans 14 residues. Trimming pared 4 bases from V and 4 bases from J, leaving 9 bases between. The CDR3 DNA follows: TGTGCCAGCAGCCCAATGGAGTATAATTCACCCCTCCACTTT. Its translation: CASSPMEYNSPLHF.